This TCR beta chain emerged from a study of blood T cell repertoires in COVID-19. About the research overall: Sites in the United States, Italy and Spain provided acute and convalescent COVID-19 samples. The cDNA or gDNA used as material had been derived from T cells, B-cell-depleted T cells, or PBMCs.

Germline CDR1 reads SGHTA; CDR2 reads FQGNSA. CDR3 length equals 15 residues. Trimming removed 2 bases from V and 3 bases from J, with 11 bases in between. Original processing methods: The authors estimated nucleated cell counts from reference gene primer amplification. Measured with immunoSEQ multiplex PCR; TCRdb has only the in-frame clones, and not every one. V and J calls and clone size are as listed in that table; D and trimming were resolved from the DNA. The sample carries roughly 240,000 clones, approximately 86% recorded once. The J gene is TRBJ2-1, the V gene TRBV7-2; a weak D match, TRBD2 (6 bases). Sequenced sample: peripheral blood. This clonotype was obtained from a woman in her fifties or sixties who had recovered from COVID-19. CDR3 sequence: CASSLLRGYYNEQFF. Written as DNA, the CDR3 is TGTGCCAGCAGCTTACTCCGGGGGTACTACAATGAGCAGTTCTTC.